These T cell receptor beta chains were read from a single sample in a study of cytomegalovirus exposure and HLA in healthy donors. Sequencing was performed with immunoSEQ multiplex PCR; in TCRdb, only in-frame clones are kept and a portion is missing. The table records about 110,000 clones, about 76% of them present only once. Sample: PBMCs. These receptors were taken from a woman younger than 45 in good health and CMV-seronegative. Both conserved end residues are part of each CDR3. Each record gives: D gene, V gene, J gene, clone size, CDR3 DNA, CDR3 protein. D genes are given only for firm matches. Expanded clones get a size class; other rows say once, few or many, or leave the size out.

-	TRBV5-1	TRBJ2-1	-	TGCGCCAGCAGCATCGGGAATGAGCAGTTCTTC	CASSIGNEQFF
TRBD1	TRBV7-9	TRBJ1-1	once	TGTGCCAGCAGCGAAGGGACAGGGATCCGGAACACTGAAGCTTTCTTT	CASSEGTGIRNTEAFF
-	TRBV27	TRBJ1-2	-	TGTGCCAGCAGACGTAGTTGGGACAACATACTCCTCTATGGCTACACCTTC	CASRRSWDNILLYGYTF
TRBD2	TRBV7-8	TRBJ2-1	-	TGTGCCAGCAGCCCCCGTACCGGGACTAGCGGATACAATGAGCAGTTCTTC	CASSPRTGTSGYNEQFF
TRBD1	TRBV5-4	TRBJ1-4	once	TGTGCCAGCAGCGGGGGGACAGGGGCCGGAGGACTGTTTTTT	CASSGGTGAGGLFF
-	TRBV10-3	TRBJ2-7	once	TGTGCCATCAGTGATTACCAGGGCTACGAGCAGTACTTC	CAISDYQGYEQYF
TRBD2	TRBV11-1	TRBJ2-7	once	TGTGCCAGCAGCCTAGCCGGGACTAGCGTCCACGAGCAGTACTTC	CASSLAGTSVHEQYF
-	TRBV11-3	TRBJ2-7	once	TGTGCCAGCAGCGGTAGCGGTACTACCTACGAGCAGTACTTC	CASSGSGTTYEQYF
-	TRBV4-1	TRBJ1-1	few	TGCGCCAGCAGCCAAGATTTCGCGGAGGGAACGAACACTGAAGCTTTCTTT	CASSQDFAEGTNTEAFF
-	TRBV29-1	TRBJ2-4	-	TGCAGCGTTGAATTGTCGGCCAAAAACATTCAGTACTTC	CSVELSAKNIQYF
-	TRBV7-3	TRBJ2-3	-	TGTGCCAGCAGCTTCGGACAACCCACAGATACGCAGTATTTT	CASSFGQPTDTQYF
-	TRBV5-6	TRBJ2-5	-	TGTGCCAGCAGCTTGGAGTGGGGCAGCCGGGAGACCCAGTACTTC	CASSLEWGSRETQYF
-	TRBV12-5	TRBJ1-4	once	TGTGCTAGTGGTTTTTTACGCACGCGGTCAGAAAAACTGTTTTTT	CASGFLRTRSEKLFF
TRBD2	TRBV10-3	TRBJ2-7	few	TGTGCCATCACCGACCCATCCGGGACTAGCGGCTACGAGCAGTACTTC	CAITDPSGTSGYEQYF
-	TRBV19	TRBJ2-7	-	TGTGCCAGTAGTTCCGGCAGGGGCTACGAGCAGTACTTC	CASSSGRGYEQYF
-	TRBV6-1	TRBJ1-2	-	TGTGCCATAACCGCGAACTATGGCTACACCTTC	CAITANYGYTF
TRBD1	TRBV19	TRBJ1-4	-	TGTGCCAGCGGGACAGGCGAGGGAAAACTGTTTTTT	CASGTGEGKLFF
TRBD1	TRBV5-1	TRBJ1-4	once	TGCGCCAGCAGCGGACAGGGGGCAACTAATGAAAAACTGTTTTTT	CASSGQGATNEKLFF
TRBD2	TRBV7-2	TRBJ2-2	-	TGTGCCAGCAGGCCCGGGACTAGCGGGTCTTTCCCCGGGGAGCTGTTTTTT	CASRPGTSGSFPGELFF
TRBD2	TRBV5-1	TRBJ2-7	-	TGCGCCAGCAAGCAGGGGACTAGCGGGAGCTACGAGCAGTACTTC	CASKQGTSGSYEQYF
-	TRBV7-7	TRBJ2-5	-	TGTGCCAGCAGCAAGGACGGAGGAGAGACCCAGTACTTC	CASSKDGGETQYF
TRBD2	TRBV6-1	TRBJ2-3	-	TGTGCCAGCAGTGAAGAATGGGGGAGGGAAGATACGCAGTATTTT	CASSEEWGREDTQYF
-	TRBV28	TRBJ2-7	-	TGTGCCAGCCCACCCACACAGGGTGGAGAGCAGTACTTC	CASPPTQGGEQYF
TRBD2	TRBV4-1	TRBJ2-3	-	TGCGCCAGCAGCCGTTATTTAGCGGGAGGCCCACGAACAGATACGCAGTATTTT	CASSRYLAGGPRTDTQYF
TRBD1	TRBV5-1	TRBJ1-2	-	TGCGCCAGCAGCCCCACGGGACAGGGTCAATCGAATGGCTACACCTTC	CASSPTGQGQSNGYTF
TRBD2	TRBV12-5	TRBJ2-3	-	TGTGCTAGTGGTCCCGGGGTAGCGGGAGTAGAAGATACGCAGTATTTT	CASGPGVAGVEDTQYF
TRBD2	TRBV7-6	TRBJ2-7	-	TGTGCCAGCAGCTTAGTAGGGGACGGGACTAGTAATTCCGAGCAGTACTTC	CASSLVGDGTSNSEQYF
-	TRBV7-2	TRBJ2-1	-	TGTGCCAGCAGCCGGGACTTGATGAGCGATGAGCAGTTCTTC	CASSRDLMSDEQFF
-	TRBV7-2	TRBJ2-2	few	TGTGCCAGCAGCTTGGACAGCGGAAACACCGGGGAGCTGTTTTTT	CASSLDSGNTGELFF
-	TRBV11-2	TRBJ2-3	-	TGTGCCAGCAGCTACTCAACAGATACGCAGTATTTT	CASSYSTDTQYF
TRBD1	TRBV2	TRBJ1-1	-	TGTGCCAGCAGGACAGGGGGCACCACTGAAGCTTTCTTT	CASRTGGTTEAFF
TRBD1	TRBV6-5	TRBJ1-2	-	TGTGCCAGCAGTTACATACCAGGGGGAAGCTATGGCTACACCTTC	CASSYIPGGSYGYTF
-	TRBV19	TRBJ1-2	-	TGTGCCAGCAACTTCCCCACAGGGCCGGTCAATGGCTACACCTTC	CASNFPTGPVNGYTF
TRBD1	TRBV6-4	TRBJ1-2	-	TGTGCCAGCAGTGACTCCCAGGGACAGACCCCTTGGAATGGCTACACCTTC	CASSDSQGQTPWNGYTF
-	TRBV7-9	TRBJ2-7	-	TGTGCCAGCAGCCCTAGGGTTGGCGGGTCCTCCTACGAGCAGTACTTC	CASSPRVGGSSYEQYF
-	TRBV5-5	TRBJ1-6	-	TGTGCCAGCAGCTTGGAAGTCATATTAGGGGCGGCGGATAATTCACCCCTCCACTTT	CASSLEVILGAADNSPLHF
TRBD1	TRBV29-1	TRBJ1-3	-	TGCAGCGCCCAACCCGGCAGGGGGCCCGGAAACACCATATATTTT	CSAQPGRGPGNTIYF
TRBD1	TRBV5-1	TRBJ2-5	-	TGCGCCAGCAGCTTACCCAAGGTGACAGACAGGGGCCAAGAGACCCAGTACTTC	CASSLPKVTDRGQETQYF
-	TRBV7-2	TRBJ2-7	-	TGTGCCAGCAGCAAATATCCTAGCTCCTCGGGCTACGAGCAGTACTTC	CASSKYPSSSGYEQYF
TRBD1	TRBV7-2	TRBJ1-1	few	TGTGCCAGCAGTTGGACAGGGAACACTGAAGCTTTCTTT	CASSWTGNTEAFF
-	TRBV5-1	TRBJ2-6	-	TGCGCCAGCAGCTTGGGATCCAGTCAGTCTGGGGCCAACGTCCTGACTTTC	CASSLGSSQSGANVLTF
-	TRBV4-1	TRBJ2-1	-	TGCGCCAGCAGCCAAGATGGGAGGACTCTCCCCGGGTACAATGAGCAGTTCTTC	CASSQDGRTLPGYNEQFF
TRBD2	TRBV11-2	TRBJ2-1	-	TGTGCCAGCAGCTTAGATGGCGGGAGATGGAATGAGCAGTTCTTC	CASSLDGGRWNEQFF
-	TRBV7-2	TRBJ2-7	-	TGTGCCAGCAGCCCCGCCCTGCCTGTGTACGAGCAGTACTTC	CASSPALPVYEQYF
TRBD2	TRBV7-2	TRBJ2-1	once	TGTGCCAGCAGCTTAAATCCAGGGCGCGGCGGGAGCGATGAGCAGTTCTTC	CASSLNPGRGGSDEQFF
TRBD2	TRBV6-6	TRBJ2-7	-	TGTGCCAGCAGTTTCACAGCGGGGAGCTACGAGCAGTACTTC	CASSFTAGSYEQYF